These 20 T cell receptor beta chains originate from one sample sequenced in a study of blood T cell repertoires in COVID-19. The protocol was immunoSEQ multiplex PCR, while the TCRdb copy is restricted to in-frame clones and leaves out a portion. The repertoire consists of 160,000 or so clones, with about 80% occurring once and the leading ten covering 3% to 4%. The sample taken for sequencing was PBMCs or T cells enriched from blood (not recorded which). Source of these receptors: a woman aged 55-69 years who had recovered from COVID-19.

This chain connects TRBV10-1 to TRBJ2-3, with 8 bases identical to TRBD2. V gave up 6 bases and J gave up 2 bases; unmatched junction bases: 10. Per the germline V gene, CDR1 is WNHNN and CDR2 is SYGVQD (reference sequence). The CDR3 is made up of 16 amino acids. CDR3: CASSKSGGHSTDTQYF. The CDR3 DNA is TGCGCCAGCAGCAAGAGCGGGGGCCATTCCACAGATACGCAGTATTTT.

The CDR3 DNA is TGTGCTAGTGCCCCAGTTTGGGGCGGGAGTCAGCCCCAGCATTTT. As protein: CASAPVWGGSQPQHF. The genes are TRBV12-5 and TRBJ1-5; maybe TRBD1 (5 bases). The ends were cut back, 7 bases at V and 6 bases at J, with 19 bases in the middle. The length of the CDR3 is 15 residues. Germline V lookup: CDR1 LGHNT, CDR2 FRNRAP.

This clone was counted only a few times. The rearrangement uses TRBV5-1 and TRBJ1-6; TRBD1 agrees at 9 bases. Looked up from germline, CDR1 is SGHRS and CDR2 is YFSETQ. With V trimmed by 2 bases and J by 7 bases, 7 bases remained unmatched. The length of the CDR3 is 16 residues. The CDR3 DNA reads as TGCGCCAGCAGCTTCCTGGGACAGGGCCCGAATTCACCCCTCCACTTT. Residues: CASSFLGQGPNSPLHF. The full variable domain, with the rest looked up from reference TRBV5-1 and TRBJ1-6, is KAGVTQTPRYLIKTRGQQVTLSCSPISGHRSVSWYQQTPGQGLQFLFEYFSETQRNKGNFPGRFSGRQFSNSRSEMNVSTLELGDSALYLCASSFLGQGPNSPLHFGNGTRLTVT.

CDR3 coding DNA: TGTGCCAGCAGCCAATTCAGCGGGGTCCTTTCAGAGACCCAGTACTTC. This sequence encodes CASSQFSGVLSETQYF. V is TRBV3-1 (or the pseudogene TRBV3-2) and J is TRBJ2-5, with 7 bases matching TRBD2. Trimming removed 2 bases from V and 4 bases from J; junction bases left unmatched: 10. Germline V lookup: CDR1 LGHDT, CDR2 YNNKEL (reference sequence). This CDR3 has 16 residues.

The chain joins TRBV27 to TRBJ2-7; possibly TRBD1 for D (5 bases). CDR1 is MNHEY, CDR2 SMNVEV, per germline (reference sequence). This CDR3 region has 13 residues. V gave up 3 bases and J gave up 5 bases, with 11 bases separating them. The CDR3 DNA reads TGTGCCAGCAGTTTCAGGGATTGGAACGAGCAGTACTTC. Protein sequence: CASSFRDWNEQYF.

CDR3 bases: TGTGCCAGCAGCCCCACAGGGGACAGGGTATCAGATACGCAGTATTTT. Protein: CASSPTGDRVSDTQYF. This chain joins TRBV7-7 and TRBJ2-3, with 9 bases aligning to TRBD1. J lost 4 bases, V lost 5 bases, and 10 bases had no gene match. Germline assignment: CDR1 SSHAT and CDR2 FNYEAQ (reference sequence). The CDR3 is 16 residues long.

This clone occurred a few times. This chain connects TRBV5-1 to TRBJ1-1, with 9 bases identical to TRBD1. Unmatched junction bases numbered 11, after V lost 8 bases and J lost 3 bases. The CDR3 is 15 residues long. Germline CDR1 is SGHRS and CDR2 is YFSETQ. The CDR3 spells CASLQGASEDTEAFF. The CDR3 DNA reads as TGCGCCAGTCTACAGGGGGCGTCTGAGGACACTGAAGCTTTCTTT.

The rearrangement joins TRBV7-9 to TRBJ1-6; D gene uncertain. Trimming removed 5 bases from V and 6 bases from J, with 11 bases in between. Germline values: CDR1 SEHNR, CDR2 FQNEAQ (reference sequence). This CDR3 comprises 14 residues. CDR3 in amino acids: CASSPSGRNSPLHF. DNA for the CDR3: TGTGCCAGCAGCCCCAGTGGCCGTAATTCACCCCTCCACTTT.

The chain has TRBV5-1 and TRBJ1-2; D unresolved. CDR1 and CDR2 from the germline V gene are SGHRS and YFSETQ. V lost 0 bases and J lost 2, with 11 bases in between. CDR3 size: 15 residues. The CDR3 is CASSLVTETNYGYTF. CDR3 coding DNA: TGCGCCAGCAGCTTGGTGACGGAGACCAACTATGGCTACACCTTC.

This sequence joins TRBV5-4 and TRBJ2-3; no firm D call. V lost 2 bases to trimming and J lost 4 bases, with 11 bases between them. CDR3 size: 14 residues. CDR1 and CDR2 (germline): SGHNT, YYREEE (reference sequence). The CDR3 loop is CASSFSGPPDTQYF. CDR3 nucleotides: TGTGCCAGCAGCTTCTCTGGGCCCCCAGATACGCAGTATTTT.

CDR3 amino acids: CASSGGGTARTYEQYF. Written as DNA, the CDR3 is TGTGCCAGCAGTGGCGGTGGGACAGCTAGAACCTACGAGCAGTACTTC. The V and J genes are TRBV6-1 and TRBJ2-7; TRBD1 matches 7 bases. The CDR3 loop spans 16 amino acids. The V gene end was trimmed by 4 bases and the J gene end by 2 bases; junction bases not matched to a gene: 11. CDR1 MNHNS and CDR2 SASEGT come from the germline V gene.

This chain connects TRBV5-4 to TRBJ2-2, with 9 bases matching TRBD1. Trimming removed 4 bases from V and 7 bases from J; junction bases left unmatched: 11. CDR1 is SGHNT and CDR2 is YYREEE in the germline V gene (reference sequence). There are 16 residues in the CDR3. Here the CDR3 DNA reads TGTGCCAGCAGCGATCCGGGACAGGGCACCCTCGGGGAGCTGTTTTTT. Translating it yields CASSDPGQGTLGELFF.

This clone was recorded at least ten times. CDR3 sequence: CASSLLDREENTIYF. The CDR3 DNA is TGTGCCAGCAGCCTCCTAGACAGGGAGGAAAACACCATATATTTT. V is TRBV13 and J is TRBJ1-3, with TRBD1 identical over 7 bases. The J segment lost 6 bases and the V segment lost 5 bases, leaving 10 bases of the junction unmatched. From germline, CDR1 is PRHDT and CDR2 FYEKMQ (reference sequence). This CDR3 is 15 amino acids long.

This clone was counted only a few times. The same CDR3 can be traced to other DNA sequences in this sample. J is TRBJ1-2 and V is TRBV5-1, with D possibly matching TRBD1 (6 bases). Trimming took 4 bases from V and 2 from J, leaving 12 bases between them. The CDR3 loop spans 14 amino acids. Germline lookup yields CDR1 SGHRS and CDR2 YFSETQ. CDR3 sequence (DNA): TGCGCCAGCAGCCCGGACAGAAGCAACTATGGCTACACCTTC. Translating it yields CASSPDRSNYGYTF.

The chain joins TRBV5-8 to TRBJ2-5, with a possible D match to TRBD2 (5 bases). The CDR3 runs to 16 residues. Trimming shortened V by 3 bases and J by 5 bases, and 20 bases separated the two germline ends. The germline CDR1 and CDR2 sequences are SGHTS and YDEGEE. Written as DNA, the CDR3 is TGTGCCAGCAGCTCGGGATCTTCTTCCGGGATGGAGACCCAGTACTTC. Protein: CASSSGSSSGMETQYF.

The chain is built from TRBV5-1 and TRBJ1-4; 7 bases line up with TRBD1. The V gene's germline CDR1 is SGHRS and CDR2 YFSETQ. The CDR3 extends over 15 amino acids. The trim removed 4 bases at V and 1 base at J, leaving 4 bases unmatched. The CDR3 bases are TGCGCCAGCAGCCGTCGACAGGGAACTAATGAAAAACTGTTTTTT. This encodes CASSRRQGTNEKLFF.

This clone was counted a single time. This sequence joins TRBV18 and TRBJ1-3; D unresolved. Germline V gene sequence: CDR1 KGHSH, CDR2 LQKENI. Trimming left V 5 bases short and J 0 bases short, with 5 bases between. CDR3 size: 13 residues. The CDR3 bases are TGTGCCAGCTCAGGGAGCTCTGGAAACACCATATATTTT. Its protein product is CASSGSSGNTIYF. Using reference TRBV18 and TRBJ1-3 for the parts outside the CDR3, the full variable domain is NAGVMQNPRHLVRRRGQEARLRCSPMKGHSHVYWYRQLPEEGLKFMVYLQKENIIDESGMPKERFSAEFPKEGPSILRIQQVVRGDSAAYFCASSGSSGNTIYFGEGSWLTVV.

The rearrangement links TRBV2 to TRBJ2-2, with D hard to call. V lost 6 bases, J lost 6 bases, and 8 bases lay in between. Germline V gene data show CDR1 as SNHLY and CDR2 as FYNNEI. CDR3 length equals 12 residues. The CDR3 spells CASRALAGELFF. The CDR3 region has the DNA TGTGCCAGCAGAGCCCTGGCCGGGGAGCTGTTTTTT.

This clone showed up just a few times. This chain uses TRBV5-6 with TRBJ2-7; TRBD1 matches 7 bases. This CDR3 comprises 17 residues. V lost 4 bases to trimming and J lost 0 bases; unmatched junction nucleotides: 13. CDR1 is SGHDT and CDR2 is YYEEEE in the germline V gene. DNA of the CDR3: TGTGCCAGCAGCCCCGACCGGGACAGCTTTAGCTCCTACGAGCAGTACTTC. This gives the protein CASSPDRDSFSSYEQYF.

Concerning this clone itself: The identical CDR3 is also encoded by other nucleotide sequences in the sample. The V gene is TRBV19, the J gene TRBJ1-1; 9 nucleotides line up with TRBD1. Germline V gene sequence: CDR1 LNHDA, CDR2 SQIVND (reference sequence). Unmatched junction bases numbered 4, after V lost 4 bases and J lost 4 bases. The CDR3 is made up of 14 amino acids. The CDR3 here is CASSTRQGGTEAFF. The CDR3 coding sequence is TGTGCCAGTAGTACTCGACAGGGGGGCACTGAAGCTTTCTTT.